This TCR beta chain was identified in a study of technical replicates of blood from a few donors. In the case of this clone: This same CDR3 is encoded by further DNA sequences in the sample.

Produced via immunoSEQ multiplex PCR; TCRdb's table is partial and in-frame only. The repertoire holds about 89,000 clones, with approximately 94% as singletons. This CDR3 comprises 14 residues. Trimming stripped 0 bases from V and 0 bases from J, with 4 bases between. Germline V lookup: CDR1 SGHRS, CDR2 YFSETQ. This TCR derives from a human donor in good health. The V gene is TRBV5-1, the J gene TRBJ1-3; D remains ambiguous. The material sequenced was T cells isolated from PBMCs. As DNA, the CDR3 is TGCGCCAGCAGCTTGGGCAGCTCTGGAAACACCATATATTTT. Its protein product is CASSLGSSGNTIYF.